This T cell receptor beta chain was captured by sequencing in a study of cytomegalovirus exposure and HLA in healthy donors. 13 Jbeta primers and 60 Vbeta primers were used for the PCR. TCRdb's table, derived via immunoSEQ multiplex PCR, lists solely in-frame clones and lacks some. The sample records about 160,000 clones, 65% to 80% being singletons. The CDR3 is made up of 16 amino acids. CDR1 and CDR2 from the germline V gene are LGHNA and YSLEER. V dropped 0 bases and J dropped 7; count of bases not matched to a gene: 8. This clone was observed a few times. The sample taken for sequencing was PBMCs. The V and J genes are TRBV4-3 and TRBJ2-7, with 11 bases fitting TRBD2. This TCR derives from a woman between 50 and 59 years old in good health and CMV-seropositive. CDR3 sequence: CASSQDISGRAGEQYF. The CDR3 bases are TGCGCCAGCAGCCAAGATATTAGCGGGAGGGCCGGAGAGCAGTACTTC.